The 23 T cell receptor beta chains presented below share a single source sample, sequenced in a study of T cell changes during pregnancy in multiple sclerosis. TCRdb keeps only in-frame clones here, not all; method: immunoSEQ multiplex PCR. The table has approximately 47,000 clones, 70% to 90% seen once. The material sequenced was peripheral blood, taken in the first trimester of pregnancy. These receptor sequences come from a female donor with multiple sclerosis, enrolled in a pregnancy study.

The chain joins TRBV10-3 to TRBJ1-1, with 7 bases lining up with TRBD1. The CDR3 has 14 residues. The junction had 6 bases not matched to a gene; V was cut back by 7 bases and J by 1 base. CDR1 is ENHRY and CDR2 is SYGVKD in the germline V gene. CDR3 DNA: TGTGCCATCAAGAGGGACAGCCCGAACACTGAAGCTTTCTTT. Translated: CAIKRDSPNTEAFF.

V gene TRBV5-6 combines with J gene TRBJ2-7, with 10 bases that match TRBD1. This CDR3 contains 14 residues. Germline-derived CDR1 and CDR2 are SGHDT and YYEEEE. Trimming cost V 4 bases and J 3 bases; bases outside gene matches: 4. The CDR3 coding sequence is TGTGCCAGCAGCGAGACAGGGGGCTTCTACGAGCAGTACTTC. Its translation is CASSETGGFYEQYF.

This chain uses TRBV6-5 with TRBJ2-2, with D possibly TRBD2 on 6 matching bases. The germline gives CDR1 MNHEY, CDR2 SVGAGI. The CDR3 has 15 amino acids. The germline V and J ends were trimmed by 1 base and 1 base, with 7 bases remaining between them. CDR3 sequence: CASSYWRGNTGELFF. CDR3 coding DNA: TGTGCCAGCAGTTACTGGCGGGGGAACACCGGGGAGCTGTTTTTT.

The V gene is TRBV11-1, the J gene TRBJ1-1; maybe TRBD1 (5 bases). There are 18 residues in the CDR3. Germline lookup yields CDR1 SGHAT and CDR2 FQDESV (reference sequence). V lost 5 bases and J 3 bases, leaving 25 bases between the germline ends. CDR3 in DNA: TGTGCCAGCAGCCGTCTGGGGGTGTGGGGGGAGATGGACACTGAAGCTTTCTTT. Translation: CASSRLGVWGEMDTEAFF. Supplemented by reference TRBV11-1 and TRBJ1-1, the full variable domain reads EAEVAQSPRYKITEKSQAVAFWCDPISGHATLYWYRQILGQGPELLVQFQDESVVDDSQLPKDRFSAERLKGVDSTLKIQPAELGDSAMYLCASSRLGVWGEMDTEAFFGQGTRLTVV.

In this sample, this clone turned up once. The rearrangement uses TRBV28 and TRBJ2-5; 11 bases match TRBD1. The CDR3 has 15 amino acids. Germline CDR1 MDHEN, CDR2 SYDVKM. Trimming removed 7 bases from V and 6 bases from J; junction bases left unmatched: 10. The CDR3: CASTSRTGGRQTQYF. DNA of the CDR3: TGTGCCAGCACCTCCCGGACAGGGGGCCGGCAGACCCAGTACTTC.

The chain links TRBV7-9 to TRBJ1-1, with D maybe TRBD1 (5 bases). Germline lookup yields CDR1 SEHNR and CDR2 FQNEAQ (reference sequence). This CDR3 has 14 residues. V lost 1 base and J lost 4, with 10 bases in between. The chain's CDR3 is CASSLESGFTEAFF. CDR3 sequence (DNA): TGTGCCAGCAGCTTAGAGTCAGGGTTCACTGAAGCTTTCTTT.

This chain joins TRBV15 and TRBJ1-4; 7 bases are a match to TRBD1. Germline assignment: CDR1 LNHNV and CDR2 YYDKDF (reference sequence). V shed 1 base and J 11 bases; nucleotides not matched to a gene: 7. This CDR3 has 14 amino acids. For the CDR3, the DNA is TGTGCCACCAGCAGAGGACAGGACAGGCACAAACTGTTTTTT. Translating it yields CATSRGQDRHKLFF. Full variable domain (rest looked up from reference TRBV15 and TRBJ1-4): DAMVIQNPRYQVTQFGKPVTLSCSQTLNHNVMYWYQQKSSQAPKLLFHYYDKDFNNEADTPDNFQSRRPNTSFCFLDIRSPGLGDTAMYLCATSRGQDRHKLFFGSGTQLSVL.

The chain uses TRBV15 and TRBJ2-7, with D perhaps TRBD1 (6 bases). CDR1 and CDR2 from the germline V gene are LNHNV and YYDKDF (reference sequence). V was pared by 0 bases and J by 3 bases, with 12 bases between. The CDR3 length is 15 residues. CDR3 DNA sequence: TGTGCCACCAGCAGAGATCCTGGACAGAGCTACGAGCAGTACTTC. Residues: CATSRDPGQSYEQYF.

The rearrangement uses TRBV9 and TRBJ1-2, with D uncertain. Germline CDR1 is SGDLS and CDR2 is YYNGEE. Trimming shortened V by 3 bases and J by 4 bases, and 19 bases separated the two germline ends. The CDR3 sequence is 16 residues long. This CDR3 reads CASSAQGGNWVYGYTF. For the CDR3, the DNA is TGTGCCAGCAGCGCCCAAGGAGGGAATTGGGTCTATGGCTACACCTTC.

This chain joins TRBV5-1 and TRBJ2-1; TRBD1 matches at 8 bases. The CDR3 is 15 residues long. Unmatched junction bases numbered 2, after V lost 3 bases and J lost 0 bases. Germline lookup yields CDR1 SGHRS and CDR2 YFSETQ. Here the CDR3 DNA reads TGCGCCAGCAGCTGGGGGACAGGCTCCTACAATGAGCAGTTCTTC. Translating it yields CASSWGTGSYNEQFF.

A few counts support this clone. V is TRBV14 and J is TRBJ2-5; possible D gene TRBD1, 5 bases. The CDR3 totals 18 residues. V shed 0 bases and J shed 1 base, with 18 bases lying between them. Germline CDR1 is SGHDN and CDR2 is FVKESK. DNA of the CDR3: TGTGCCAGCAGCCAAGATAAAGGCGCAGGGAACCTCCAAGAGACCCAGTACTTC. Encoded protein: CASSQDKGAGNLQETQYF.

The CDR3 DNA sequence: TGCGCCAGCAGCACGGGGGAATTCACAGATACGCAGTATTTT. Its translation: CASSTGEFTDTQYF. This chain joins TRBV5-1 and TRBJ2-3; possible D gene TRBD2, 6 bases. CDR3 length: 14 amino acids. Germline assignment: CDR1 SGHRS and CDR2 YFSETQ. Trimming left V 4 bases short and J 2 bases short, with 11 bases between.

The chain couples TRBV2 to TRBJ1-2; no reliable D call. V gave up 4 bases and J gave up 7 bases, with 16 bases separating them. This CDR3 is 14 amino acids long. CDR1 is SNHLY and CDR2 is FYNNEI in the germline V gene. CDR3 region: CASSVFEGYSGYTF. The CDR3 DNA reads as TGTGCCAGCAGTGTCTTTGAGGGATATAGTGGCTACACCTTC. Looking up the rest from reference TRBV2 and TRBJ1-2 gives the full variable domain: EPEVTQTPSHQVTQMGQEVILRCVPISNHLYFYWYRQILGQKVEFLVSFYNNEISEKSEIFDDQFSVERPDGSNFTLKIRSTKLEDSAMYFCASSVFEGYSGYTFGSGTRLTVV.

The chain links TRBV11-2 to TRBJ2-1; 7 positions agree with TRBD2. The CDR3 has 17 amino acids. Looked up from germline, CDR1 is SGHAT and CDR2 is FQNNGV. Trimming cost V 0 bases and J 3 bases; bases outside gene matches: 8. Here the CDR3 DNA reads TGTGCCAGCAGCTTAGATGCGGGGTGGGGGGGCTACAATGAGCAGTTCTTC. This translates into CASSLDAGWGGYNEQFF. The full variable domain, in which reference TRBV11-2 and TRBJ2-1 provide the parts outside the CDR3, is EAGVAQSPRYKIIEKRQSVAFWCNPISGHATLYWYQQILGQGPKLLIQFQNNGVVDDSQLPKDRFSAERLKGVDSTLKIQPAKLEDSAVYLCASSLDAGWGGYNEQFFGPGTRLTVL.

The V gene is TRBV30, the J gene TRBJ1-2; D is unresolved. Trimming took off 0 bases at V and 8 bases at J, with 16 bases between the two ends. This CDR3 comprises 14 residues. Germline V gives CDR1 GTSNPN, CDR2 SVGIG (reference sequence). CDR3 residues: CAWSVRSVTGGYTF. CDR3 sequence (DNA): TGTGCCTGGAGTGTTCGGTCGGTGACGGGGGGCTACACCTTC.

The chain uses TRBV6-7 and TRBJ1-1; tentatively, D is TRBD1 (6 bases). TRBV6-7 is an ORF for which the function is uncertain. Trimming cost V 2 bases and J 6 bases, with 16 bases left between them. The CDR3 has 15 residues. CDR3 sequence: CASSYVQGQDPEAFF. The DNA of the CDR3 is TGTGCCAGCAGTTACGTACAGGGTCAGGATCCTGAAGCTTTCTTT.

The rearrangement links TRBV5-5 to TRBJ2-7, with D unclear. V lost 2 bases, J lost 3 bases, and 6 bases lay in between. Germline V lookup: CDR1 SGHKS, CDR2 YYEKEE (reference sequence). This CDR3 is built from 12 residues. CDR3 residues: CASSFRVYEQYF. The CDR3 DNA reads TGTGCCAGCAGCTTTAGAGTCTACGAGCAGTACTTC.

The V call is TRBV7-2, the J call TRBJ1-1; possibly TRBD1 for D (5 bases). The germline V gene encodes CDR1 SGHTA and CDR2 FQGNSA. Trimming shortened V by 3 bases and J by 7 bases, and 18 bases separated the two germline ends. The CDR3 runs to 15 residues. The CDR3 DNA reads TGTGCCAGCAGCTTGTCGGAAGGGGAAGTCAATGAAGCTTTCTTT. This sequence encodes CASSLSEGEVNEAFF.

This chain joins TRBV7-2 and TRBJ1-2; 8 nucleotides agree with TRBD1. CDR3 length: 15 residues. V was clipped by 4 bases and J by 4 bases; unmatched bases: 8. Looked up from germline, CDR1 is SGHTA and CDR2 is FQGNSA. In DNA form, the CDR3 reads TGTGCCAGCAGCTACGACAGGGGTACTCTCTATGGCTACACCTTC. Its translation: CASSYDRGTLYGYTF.

The chain joins TRBV7-9 to TRBJ2-3; maybe TRBD1 (6 bases). This CDR3 region has 17 residues. In germline, CDR1 is SEHNR, CDR2 FQNEAQ (reference sequence). V lost 5 bases and J 2 bases, leaving 20 bases between the germline ends. CDR3 residues: CASSKGHREGFTDTQYF. In DNA, the CDR3 is TGTGCCAGCAGCAAGGGGCACAGGGAAGGTTTCACAGATACGCAGTATTTT.

The chain combines TRBV5-1 with TRBJ2-7; TRBD1 is a possible D gene (5 bases). CDR1 SGHRS and CDR2 YFSETQ come from the germline V gene. The germline V and J ends were trimmed by 0 bases and 5 bases, with 12 bases remaining between them. This CDR3 has 14 residues. Here the CDR3 reads CASSLGWGRDEQYF. The CDR3, as DNA: TGCGCCAGCAGCTTGGGCTGGGGCCGGGACGAGCAGTACTTC.

J is TRBJ1-2 and V is TRBV4-3; 7 bases line up with TRBD1. CDR3 size: 13 residues. J was trimmed by 6 bases and V by 1 base; bases with no gene match: 2. Germline-derived CDR1 and CDR2 are LGHNA and YSLEER. DNA of the CDR3: TGCGCCAGCAGCCAAGCAGGGGGTGATGGCTACACCTTC. This codes for CASSQAGGDGYTF.

The J gene is TRBJ2-7, the V gene TRBV6-1; TRBD1 matches 10 bases. The CDR3 loop spans 14 amino acids. J gave up 3 bases and V 5 bases, and 4 bases lay outside the gene matches. Looked up from germline, CDR1 is MNHNS and CDR2 is SASEGT. The CDR3 DNA follows: TGTGCCAGCAGTAGGGACAGGGGACTCTACGAGCAGTACTTC. It is translated as CASSRDRGLYEQYF.